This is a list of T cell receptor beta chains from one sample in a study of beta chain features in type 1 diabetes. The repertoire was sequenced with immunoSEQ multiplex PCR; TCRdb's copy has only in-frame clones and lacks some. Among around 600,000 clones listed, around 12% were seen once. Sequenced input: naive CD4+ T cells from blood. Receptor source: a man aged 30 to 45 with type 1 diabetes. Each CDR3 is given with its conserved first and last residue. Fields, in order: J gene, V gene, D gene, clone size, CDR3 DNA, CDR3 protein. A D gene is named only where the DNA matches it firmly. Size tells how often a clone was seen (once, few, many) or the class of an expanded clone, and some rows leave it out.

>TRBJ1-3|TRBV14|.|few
TGTGCCAGCAGCCCTTCGTGGGGGTTATCGGACACCATATATTTT
CASSPSWGLSDTIYF
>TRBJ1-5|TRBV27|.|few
TGTGCCAGCAGTCCTCTTATGGATCAGCCCCAGCATTTT
CASSPLMDQPQHF
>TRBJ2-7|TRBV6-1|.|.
TGTGCCAGCAGCCTACCAGGACGAAACGAGCAGTACTTC
CASSLPGRNEQYF
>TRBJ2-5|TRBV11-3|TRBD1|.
TGTGCCAGCAGCTCGGGACAGGGGGTGGCAGAGACCCAGTACTTC
CASSSGQGVAETQYF
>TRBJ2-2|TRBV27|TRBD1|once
TGTGCCAGCAGAAAGAATCTTCAGACAGGGCCTAACACCGGGGAGCTGTTTTTT
CASRKNLQTGPNTGELFF
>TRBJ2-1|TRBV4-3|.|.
TGCGCCAGCAGCCAAGAGATTACTGGCTCCTACAATGAGCAGTTCTTC
CASSQEITGSYNEQFF
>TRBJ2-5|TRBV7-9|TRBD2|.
TGTGCCAGCAGCCAAAAACTAGCGGGGACGAACCTCCAAGAGACCCAGTACTTC
CASSQKLAGTNLQETQYF
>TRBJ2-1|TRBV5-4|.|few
TGTGCCAGCAGCCCCCAGCACTCCTACAATGAGCAGTTCTTC
CASSPQHSYNEQFF
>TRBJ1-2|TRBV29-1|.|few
TGCAGCGTTGAAGATCTGGGAGGTGGCTACACCTTC
CSVEDLGGGYTF
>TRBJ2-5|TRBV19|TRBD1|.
TGTGCCAGTAGTGGGTCGGGACAGCAAGAGACCCAGTACTTC
CASSGSGQQETQYF
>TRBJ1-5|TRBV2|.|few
TGTGCCAGCAGTGATATAGGTTTAGGCTTCAGAGGCAGCAATCAGCCCCAGCATTTT
CASSDIGLGFRGSNQPQHF
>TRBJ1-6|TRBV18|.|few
TGTGCCAGCTCACCGACAGGAGTGAATTCACCCCTCCACTTT
CASSPTGVNSPLHF
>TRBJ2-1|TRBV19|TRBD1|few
TGTGCCAGTAGTATAGATCTCGGGACAGGGAGTGCTGGTGAGCAGTTCTTC
CASSIDLGTGSAGEQFF
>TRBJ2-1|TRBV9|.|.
TGTGCCAGCAGCCCAAGGACCTACAATGAGCAGTTCTTC
CASSPRTYNEQFF
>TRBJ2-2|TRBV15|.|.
TGTGCCACCAGCAGAGGAGGGGCAGGGACCGGGGAGCTGTTTTTT
CATSRGGAGTGELFF
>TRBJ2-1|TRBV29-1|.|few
TGCAGCGTTCAGTTGGGACGGTCCTACAATGAGCAGTTCTTC
CSVQLGRSYNEQFF
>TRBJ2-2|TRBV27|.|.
TGTGCCAGCAGGCCCACTTCAGGGTGGGCCGGGGAGCTGTTTTTT
CASRPTSGWAGELFF
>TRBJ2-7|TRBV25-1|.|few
TGTGCCAGCAGATTGGTTCACGAGCAGTACTTC
CASRLVHEQYF
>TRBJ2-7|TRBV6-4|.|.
TGTGCCAGCAGATTACACCGGCAGGGCTCCTACGAGCAGTACTTC
CASRLHRQGSYEQYF
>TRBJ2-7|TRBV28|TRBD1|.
TGTGCCAGCAGTTTAAGGACCACCGGGACAGCCTCCTACGAGCAGTACTTC
CASSLRTTGTASYEQYF
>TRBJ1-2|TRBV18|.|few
TGTGCCAGCTCACCAAGGACAGAGCATAACTATGGCTACACCTTC
CASSPRTEHNYGYTF